Presented here are 10 T cell receptor beta chains from one specimen sequenced in a study of T cells in Graves' hyperthyroidism and ophthalmopathy. The TCR beta CDR3 regions underwent amplification using RNA transcripts as the source. Carried out on the TCR CDR3, a first-round RT-PCR used the HTBI primer set. TCRdb called the multiplex PCR reads again in MiXCR, with one record for every CDR3 protein. The sample has hundreds of thousands of distinct CDR3 sequences; more than 15% are singletons. The sample taken for sequencing was blood. The receptors were sampled from a woman younger than 35 with Graves' hyperthyroidism.

Ten or more counts support this clonotype. The rearrangement joins TRBV2 to TRBJ1-4, with D tentatively TRBD1 (6 bases). This CDR3 spans 15 amino acids. Per germline, CDR1 SNHLY and CDR2 FYNNEI. V lost 7 bases, J lost 4 bases, and 16 bases lay in between. CDR3: CASTKSGQYNEKLFF. The CDR3 DNA reads as TGTGCCAGCACCAAATCCGGACAGTATAATGAAAAACTGTTTTTT.

The table lists this clonotype with a few counts. The rearrangement joins TRBV5-1 to TRBJ1-4, with 9 bases that match TRBD1. This CDR3 spans 16 amino acids. Losses at the gene ends were 4 bases for V and 7 bases for J; bases not matched to a gene: 11. Germline-derived CDR1 and CDR2 are SGHRS and YFSETQ. The CDR3 region has the DNA TGCGCCAGCAGCCGGACAGGGGCGCAGTCAGGTGAAAAACTGTTTTTT. Encoded protein: CASSRTGAQSGEKLFF.

There are a few counts of this clonotype. The rearrangement links TRBV7-3 to TRBJ2-3; D gene uncertain. The CDR3 is 15 residues long. V was clipped by 5 bases and J by 0 bases, with 12 bases between them. Germline V CDR1 and CDR2: SGHTA, FQGTGA. CDR3 nucleotides: TGTGCCAGCAGCATCAGGCCGGATAGCACAGATACGCAGTATTTT. It translates to CASSIRPDSTDTQYF.

On this clonotype: The junction does not match germline at one end; this may be a read error. The V gene is TRBV7-7, the J gene TRBJ2-7; maybe TRBD1 (6 bases). Germline V gene sequence: CDR1 SSHAT, CDR2 FNYEAQ (reference sequence). The CDR3 has 15 residues. CDR3 residues: CASSFSTGHSYEQYF. The CDR3 nucleotides read TGTGCTAGCAGCTTCTCCACAGGGCACTCCTACGAGCAGTACTTC. Filled out from reference TRBV7-7 and TRBJ2-7, the complete variable domain reads GAGVSQSPRYKVTKRGQDVTLRCDPISSHATLYWYQQALGQGPEFLTYFNYEAQPDKSGLPSDRFSAERPEGSISTLTIQRTEQRDSAMYRCASSFSTGHSYEQYFGPGTRLTVT.

V is TRBV6-1 and J is TRBJ2-2, with 8 bases fitting TRBD2. V trimming: 7 bases; J trimming: 6 bases; junction bases outside the gene matches: 7. Germline V gene data show CDR1 as MNHNS and CDR2 as SASEGT. The CDR3 runs to 14 residues. The chain's CDR3 is CASILAGSAGELFF. CDR3 DNA sequence: TGTGCCAGCATCCTAGCGGGTTCGGCCGGGGAGCTGTTTTTT.

Many counts were recorded for this clonotype. The chain recombines TRBV3-1 with TRBJ1-1; a weak D match, TRBD1 (6 bases). Trimming shortened V by 3 bases and J by 5 bases, and 13 bases separated the two germline ends. This CDR3 region has 14 residues. CDR1 and CDR2 (germline): LGHDT, YNNKEL (reference sequence). CDR3 loop: CASSQGEGGTEAFF. Here the CDR3 DNA reads TGTGCCAGCAGCCAGGGTGAGGGGGGAACTGAAGCTTTCTTT.

The V and J genes are TRBV19 and TRBJ1-5; 9 nucleotides line up with TRBD1. The germline gives CDR1 LNHDA, CDR2 SQIVND (reference sequence). With V trimmed by 7 bases and J by 0 bases, 13 bases remained unmatched. The CDR3 sequence is 18 residues long. The CDR3 here is CASKYTGQGPFSNQPQHF. The CDR3 bases are TGTGCCAGTAAATACACGGGACAGGGCCCCTTTAGCAATCAGCCCCAGCATTTT. Full variable domain (missing parts from reference TRBV19 and TRBJ1-5): DGGITQSPKYLFRKEGQNVTLSCEQNLNHDAMYWYRQDPGQGLRLIYYSQIVNDFQKGDIAEGYSVSREKKESFPLTVTSAQKNPTAFYLCASKYTGQGPFSNQPQHFGDGTRLSIL.

This chain uses TRBV5-1 with TRBJ2-5; unclear D gene. Germline assignment: CDR1 SGHRS and CDR2 YFSETQ. The V end was cut by 4 bases, the J end by 5 bases, with 18 bases between. This CDR3 has 15 amino acids. For the CDR3, the DNA is TGCGCCAGCAGCGACTCCTGGCCGACCCTTGAGACCCAGTACTTC. Amino acids: CASSDSWPTLETQYF.

There are many counts of this clonotype. The CDR3 DNA is TGCGCCAGCAGCTTACGACAGGGAGGCGGTGGCTACACCTTC. It encodes CASSLRQGGGGYTF. This rearrangement joins TRBV5-1 to TRBJ1-2; the match to TRBD1 covers 7 bases. J lost 7 bases, V lost 2 bases, and 8 bases had no gene match. The CDR3 extends over 14 amino acids. Germline CDR1 SGHRS, CDR2 YFSETQ.

In this sample, this clonotype turned up many times. The CDR3 reads CASSISWDREVWDYGYTF. As DNA, the CDR3 is TGTGCCAGTAGTATATCTTGGGACAGGGAAGTATGGGACTATGGCTACACCTTC. V gene TRBV19 combines with J gene TRBJ1-2, with TRBD1 matching over 9 bases. Trimming cost V 2 bases and J 3 bases; bases outside gene matches: 13. CDR3 size: 18 residues. Germline V gene sequence: CDR1 LNHDA, CDR2 SQIVND (reference sequence).